The clone carrying this T cell receptor (beta chain) was seen at least ten times. The V end was cut by 5 bases, the J end by 0 bases, with 13 bases between. CDR3 length equals 15 residues. The V gene's germline CDR1 is SNHLY and CDR2 FYNNEI. Amplifying from RNA transcripts, the study obtained TCR beta CDR3 regions. The workflow started with a first-round RT-PCR run with HTBI primers and then moved on to a second-round multiplex PCR. TCRdb ran MiXCR on the multiplex PCR reads and lists one entry per CDR3 protein. The table lists about 1.1 million distinct CDR3 sequences, roughly 35% of them singletons. Orbital computed tomography, thyroid ultrasound, TRAb, serum thyroxine and clinical symptoms formed the basis of diagnosis. The sample comes from a study of Graves' ophthalmopathy and Graves' hyperthyroidism.

The clonotype comes from an adult man with Graves' hyperthyroidism. Sequenced material: peripheral blood or thyroid tissue (not recorded which). V is TRBV2 and J is TRBJ2-5; the D is unclear. The CDR3 DNA reads TGTGCCAGCAGTCAGGCTGGTGCGTACCAAGAGACCCAGTACTTC. Translating it yields CASSQAGAYQETQYF. The full variable domain, completed using reference TRBV2 and TRBJ2-5, is EPEVTQTPSHQVTQMGQEVILRCVPISNHLYFYWYRQILGQKVEFLVSFYNNEISEKSEIFDDQFSVERPDGSNFTLKIRSTKLEDSAMYFCASSQAGAYQETQYFGPGTRLLVL.